The rows below give T cell receptor beta chains drawn from one sample of a study of technical replicates of blood from several donors. Assay used: immunoSEQ multiplex PCR; TCRdb lists only in-frame clones, some missing. The sample has around 76,000 clones; approximately 96% are singletons. Sample: T cells isolated from PBMCs. These receptors came from a human donor in good health. The CDR3 runs from the conserved cysteine through the conserved F or W. The order of the fields is V gene, CDR3 protein.

v_call: TRBV2
cdr3_aa: CASRGGVGSNQPQHF

v_call: TRBV7-6
cdr3_aa: CASSLKGGNTDTQYF

v_call: TRBV4-2
cdr3_aa: CASSHLPGTGQDDEQYF

v_call: TRBV9
cdr3_aa: CASSEGRGHYEQYF

v_call: TRBV6-1
cdr3_aa: CASSVRDRGNQPQHF

v_call: TRBV7-9
cdr3_aa: CASSLVAGLTDTEAFF

v_call: TRBV12-5
cdr3_aa: CASRGEGRGTQYF

v_call: TRBV6-5
cdr3_aa: CASKRTRIAGGGYTF

v_call: TRBV5-8
cdr3_aa: CASSINPILQGPFQETQYF

v_call: TRBV7-8
cdr3_aa: CASSNWASGGVNTGELFF

v_call: TRBV30
cdr3_aa: CAWSLGELYEQYF

v_call: TRBV7-9
cdr3_aa: CASSLPGENQPQHF

v_call: TRBV25-1
cdr3_aa: CASRGQGGETQYF

v_call: TRBV6-6
cdr3_aa: CASSYSFLSNQPQHF

v_call: TRBV18
cdr3_aa: CASSQFVAEQETQYF

v_call: TRBV6-1
cdr3_aa: CASSELAYSNQPQHF

v_call: TRBV27
cdr3_aa: CASSPLEVSQPQHF

v_call: TRBV6-5
cdr3_aa: CASSYSGQGMNTQYF

v_call: TRBV28
cdr3_aa: CATGLLAQPQHF

v_call: TRBV5-4
cdr3_aa: CASSSTGQGDTEAFF

v_call: TRBV9
cdr3_aa: CASADRGGGYGYTF

v_call: TRBV6-6
cdr3_aa: CASSSLRQGVNIQYF

v_call: TRBV6-6
cdr3_aa: CASSYLKTFTDTQYF

v_call: TRBV5-6
cdr3_aa: CASSLPGGNEQYF

v_call: TRBV11-2
cdr3_aa: CASSLGGNRPTDTQYF

v_call: TRBV27
cdr3_aa: CATYSGIRGEQYF

v_call: TRBV9
cdr3_aa: CASSGKDTSYEQYF

v_call: TRBV10-1
cdr3_aa: CASPQGRGPDNEQFF

v_call: TRBV18
cdr3_aa: CASSRTSGSGYTQYF

v_call: TRBV15
cdr3_aa: CATSREGQGYEQYF

v_call: TRBV7-3
cdr3_aa: CASSLLNPTSGGEDTQYF

v_call: TRBV4-2
cdr3_aa: CASSQDRARTDGELFF

v_call: TRBV6-1
cdr3_aa: CASSEAHVADTQYF

v_call: TRBV6-1
cdr3_aa: CASSDLSSHLTDTQYF

v_call: TRBV4-1
cdr3_aa: CASSQVNRLAAEQYF

v_call: TRBV5-5
cdr3_aa: CASSLNGQGRGQPQHF

v_call: TRBV27
cdr3_aa: CASSPSPGQFYGYTF

v_call: TRBV5-4
cdr3_aa: CASRDWTADTQYF

v_call: TRBV6-5
cdr3_aa: CASNSGRGRDEQFF

v_call: TRBV15
cdr3_aa: CATTLAGGPYNEQFF

v_call: TRBV30
cdr3_aa: CAWSHRGGQPQHF

v_call: TRBV4-1
cdr3_aa: CASSQVGESVPANEKLFF

v_call: TRBV30
cdr3_aa: CAWRSTSTDTQYF

v_call: TRBV7-2
cdr3_aa: CASSLLAGVSYEQYF

v_call: TRBV6-1
cdr3_aa: CASRSTSGMTSQFF

v_call: TRBV6-4
cdr3_aa: CASSDSGQRNTEAFF

v_call: TRBV7-6
cdr3_aa: CASSRTGTRGEETQYF

v_call: TRBV11-2
cdr3_aa: CASRLYTDTQYF

v_call: TRBV7-9
cdr3_aa: CASSPPGGSYGYTF

v_call: TRBV10-2
cdr3_aa: CASTGVNEQYF

v_call: TRBV4-1
cdr3_aa: CASRKQTVGEKLFF

v_call: TRBV6-5
cdr3_aa: CASSYETGSREQYF

v_call: TRBV4-1
cdr3_aa: CASSHGQGIGFYEQYF

v_call: TRBV19
cdr3_aa: CASSIGTGKYEQYF

v_call: TRBV30
cdr3_aa: CAWARLAGGVYEQYF